This T cell receptor (beta chain) was obtained from a study of blood T cells in healthy people across ages. Broader study findings: The fall in TCR beta diversity per million T cells was roughly linear with age.

This clonotype was counted many times. Antigen: not known. It was with a sample-barcoded 5' primer and a J-beta primer mix that a second PCR of roughly 7 to 12 cycles was run. TCRdb analysed the 5' RACE reads with MiXCR anew, one entry per CDR3 protein. The table includes more than 900,000 distinct CDR3 sequences, under 30% detected once. The V gene's germline CDR1 is SGDLS and CDR2 YYNGEE. The CDR3 covers 14 residues. This sample was shared with a second study, whose subject was T cells of mothers and their children. Per that paper: cDNA was made from all extracted RNA, around 1.5 ug per 15 ul. The second PCR's M1S primer added sample barcodes and 2-4 random nucleotides.

Sequencing was carried out using blood. This sequence originates from a girl aged 2 to 9 in good health. The chain has TRBV9 and TRBJ2-5, with D hard to call. The DNA end is a closer match to TRBJ2-7, so the J assignment may be wrong. The CDR3 here is CASSPATAAYEQYF. The CDR3 bases are TGTGCCAGCAGCCCGGCAACGGCCGCCTACGAGCAGTACTTC.